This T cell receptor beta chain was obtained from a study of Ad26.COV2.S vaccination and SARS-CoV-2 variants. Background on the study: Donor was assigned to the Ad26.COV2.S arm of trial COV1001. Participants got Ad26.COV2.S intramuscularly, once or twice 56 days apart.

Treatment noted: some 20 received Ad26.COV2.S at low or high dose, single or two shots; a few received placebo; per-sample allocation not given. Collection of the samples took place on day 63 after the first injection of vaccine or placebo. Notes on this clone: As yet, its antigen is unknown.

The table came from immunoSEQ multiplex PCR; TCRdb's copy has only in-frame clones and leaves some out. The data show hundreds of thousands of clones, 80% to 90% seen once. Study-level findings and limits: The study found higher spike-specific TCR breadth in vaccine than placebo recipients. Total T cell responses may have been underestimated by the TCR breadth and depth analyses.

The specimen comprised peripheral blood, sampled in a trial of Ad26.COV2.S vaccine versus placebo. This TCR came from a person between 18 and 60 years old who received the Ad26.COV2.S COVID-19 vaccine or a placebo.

The CDR3 protein is CASSQQGDTQYF. The CDR3 nucleotides are TGTGCCAGCAGCCAGCAGGGGGATACGCAGTATTTT. The chain couples TRBV11-2 to TRBJ2-3; maybe TRBD1 (6 bases). V gave up 5 bases and J gave up 6 bases, with 9 bases separating them. The CDR3 runs 12 residues. Germline V lookup: CDR1 SGHAT, CDR2 FQNNGV.